This TCR beta chain was documented in a study of T cells in Graves' hyperthyroidism and ophthalmopathy. Findings and caveats of the study: Ophthalmopathy and stable hyperthyroidism were separated by a 13 V-J model.

This clonotype was seen many times. Its antigen is currently unknown. The CDR3 loop spans 14 amino acids. CDR1 and CDR2 (germline): SGHTA, FQGTGA. The trim removed 6 bases at V and 8 bases at J, leaving 6 bases unmatched. Amplification targeted TCR beta CDR3 regions from RNA transcripts. RT-PCR in the first round (using the HTBI primer set) targeted the TCR CDR3. MiXCR, applied by TCRdb to the multiplex PCR reads, yields one record per CDR3 protein. The table includes around 420,000 distinct CDR3 sequences, less than 20% detected once. The clonotype was recovered from a young woman with Graves' hyperthyroidism. Sequenced material: blood. This chain uses TRBV7-3 with TRBJ2-6, with 8 bases that match TRBD2. CDR3 sequence: CASSYPGGSNVLTF. In nucleotides, the CDR3 is TGTGCCAGCAGTTATCCGGGAGGGTCCAACGTCCTGACTTTC.